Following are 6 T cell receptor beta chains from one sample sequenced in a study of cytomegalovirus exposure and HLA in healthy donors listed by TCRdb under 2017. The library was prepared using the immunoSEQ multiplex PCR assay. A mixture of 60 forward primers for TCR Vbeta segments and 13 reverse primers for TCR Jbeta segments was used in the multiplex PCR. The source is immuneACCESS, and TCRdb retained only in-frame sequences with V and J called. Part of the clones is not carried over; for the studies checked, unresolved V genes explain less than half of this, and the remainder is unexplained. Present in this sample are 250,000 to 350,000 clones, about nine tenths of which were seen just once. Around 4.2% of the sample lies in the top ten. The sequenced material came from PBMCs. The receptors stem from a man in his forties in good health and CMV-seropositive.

The CDR3 DNA reads as TGTGCCAGCAGCTTCCCGGGACTAGCGGGGAACAATGAGCAGTTCTTC. As protein: CASSFPGLAGNNEQFF. The chain recombines TRBV7-9 with TRBJ2-1, with 13 bases aligning to TRBD2. The V gene end was trimmed by 3 bases and the J gene end by 5 bases; junction bases not matched to a gene: 4. This CDR3 region has 16 residues. Germline CDR1 and CDR2: SEHNR and FQNEAQ (reference sequence).

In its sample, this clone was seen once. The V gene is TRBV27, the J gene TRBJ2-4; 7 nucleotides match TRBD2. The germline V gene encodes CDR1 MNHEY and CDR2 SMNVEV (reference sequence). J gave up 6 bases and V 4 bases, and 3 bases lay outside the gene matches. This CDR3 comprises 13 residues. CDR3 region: CASSWGGSNIQYF. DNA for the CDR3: TGTGCCAGCAGTTGGGGGGGTTCAAACATTCAGTACTTC.

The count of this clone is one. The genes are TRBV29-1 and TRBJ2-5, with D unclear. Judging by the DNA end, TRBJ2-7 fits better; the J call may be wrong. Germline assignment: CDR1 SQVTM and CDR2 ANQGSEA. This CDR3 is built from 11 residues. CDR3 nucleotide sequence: TGCAGCGTTGCATCCTCCTACGAGCAGTACTTC. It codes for CSVASSYEQYF.

The CDR3 protein is CASSGYYGYTF. The CDR3 DNA is TGTGCCAGCAGCGGGTACTATGGCTACACCTTC. The V gene is TRBV2, the J gene TRBJ1-2; D is unresolved. The V gene lost 6 bases and the J gene lost 3 bases, with 5 bases spanning the gap. The CDR3 is made up of 11 amino acids. CDR1 and CDR2 (germline): SNHLY, FYNNEI.

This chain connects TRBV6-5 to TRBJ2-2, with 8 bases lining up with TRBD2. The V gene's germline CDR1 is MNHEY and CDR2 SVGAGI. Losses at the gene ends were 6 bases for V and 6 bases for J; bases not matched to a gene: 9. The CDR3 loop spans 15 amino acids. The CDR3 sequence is CASSSRLARAGELFF. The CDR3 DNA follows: TGTGCCAGCAGCTCTCGACTAGCGAGAGCCGGGGAGCTGTTTTTT.

CDR3 in amino acids: CASSIVGQGSSLSSGNTIYF. The CDR3 DNA reads as TGTGCCAGTAGTATAGTGGGACAGGGGTCTTCATTATCCTCTGGAAACACCATATATTTT. V gene TRBV19 combines with J gene TRBJ1-3; 10 bases line up with TRBD1. Germline V gene data show CDR1 as LNHDA and CDR2 as SQIVND (reference sequence). The V and J ends lost 1 base and 0 bases, in that order; junction bases with no gene match: 12. The CDR3 length is 20 residues.